This T cell receptor (beta chain) was found in a study of blood T cell repertoires in COVID-19. About the research overall: The United States, Italy and Spain supplied acute and convalescent COVID-19 samples.

The germline CDR1 and CDR2 sequences are KGHDR and SFDVKD. V was clipped by 3 bases and J by 6 bases; unmatched bases: 2. This CDR3 region has 15 residues. The method was immunoSEQ multiplex PCR; TCRdb's version includes in-frame clones alone and lacks a portion of them. The table shows 300,000 to 350,000 clones, with more than 70% occurring only once. This chain connects TRBV24-1 to TRBJ2-2; 11 bases align to TRBD1. The clonotype originates from a woman aged 55-70 years with COVID-19, enrolled during active disease. Sequenced input: peripheral blood. Here the CDR3 reads CATSDPGQGAGELFF. In DNA, the CDR3 is TGTGCCACCAGTGATCCGGGACAGGGGGCCGGGGAGCTGTTTTTT.